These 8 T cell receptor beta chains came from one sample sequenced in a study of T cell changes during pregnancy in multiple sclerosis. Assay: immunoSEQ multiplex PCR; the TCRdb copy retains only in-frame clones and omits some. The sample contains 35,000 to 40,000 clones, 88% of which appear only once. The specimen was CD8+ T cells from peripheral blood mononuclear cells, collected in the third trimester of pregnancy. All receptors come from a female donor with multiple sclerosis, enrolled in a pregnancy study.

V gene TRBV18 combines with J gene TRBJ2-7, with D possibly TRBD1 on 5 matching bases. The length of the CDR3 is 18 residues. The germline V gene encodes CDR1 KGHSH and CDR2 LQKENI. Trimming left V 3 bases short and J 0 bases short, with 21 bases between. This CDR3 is CASSPLRAGPGSSYEQYF. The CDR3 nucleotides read TGTGCCAGCTCACCTCTAAGGGCAGGGCCCGGTAGCTCCTACGAGCAGTACTTC.

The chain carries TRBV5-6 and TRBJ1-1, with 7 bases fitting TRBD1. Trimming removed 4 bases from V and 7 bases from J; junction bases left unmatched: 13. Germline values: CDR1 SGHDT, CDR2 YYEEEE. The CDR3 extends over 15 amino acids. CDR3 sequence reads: CASSGGQELAFEAFF. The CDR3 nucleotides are TGTGCCAGCAGCGGTGGACAGGAGCTCGCTTTTGAAGCTTTCTTT.

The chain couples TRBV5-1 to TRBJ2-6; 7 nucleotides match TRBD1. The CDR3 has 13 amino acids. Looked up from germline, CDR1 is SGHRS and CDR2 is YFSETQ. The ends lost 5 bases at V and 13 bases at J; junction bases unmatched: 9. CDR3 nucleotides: TGCGCCAGCAGTTTCGGGACAGCAGAGGTCCTGACTTTC. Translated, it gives CASSFGTAEVLTF.

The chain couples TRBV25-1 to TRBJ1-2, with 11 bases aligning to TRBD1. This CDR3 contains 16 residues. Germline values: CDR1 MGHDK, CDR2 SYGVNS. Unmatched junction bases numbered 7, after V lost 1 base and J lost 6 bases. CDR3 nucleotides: TGTGCCAGCAGTGAATCCCGGGACAGGGGGTTGGATGGCTACACCTTC. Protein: CASSESRDRGLDGYTF.

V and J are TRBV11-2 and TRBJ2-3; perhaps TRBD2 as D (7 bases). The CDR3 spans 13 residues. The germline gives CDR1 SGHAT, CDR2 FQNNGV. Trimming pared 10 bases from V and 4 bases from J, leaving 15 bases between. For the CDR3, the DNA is TGTGCCACCATGGGGGGGGCCTCAGATACGCAGTATTTT. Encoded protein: CATMGGASDTQYF.

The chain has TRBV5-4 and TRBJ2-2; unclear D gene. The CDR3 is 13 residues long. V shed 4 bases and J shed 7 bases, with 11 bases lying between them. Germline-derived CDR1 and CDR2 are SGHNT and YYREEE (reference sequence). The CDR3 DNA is TGTGCCAGCAGCCTTAACCCGAGCGGGGAGCTGTTTTTT. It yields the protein CASSLNPSGELFF.

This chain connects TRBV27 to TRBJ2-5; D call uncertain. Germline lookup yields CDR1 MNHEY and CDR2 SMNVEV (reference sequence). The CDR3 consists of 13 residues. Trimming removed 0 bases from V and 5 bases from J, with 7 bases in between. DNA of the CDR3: TGTGCCAGCAGTTTATCTAGATTGGAGACCCAGTACTTC. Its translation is CASSLSRLETQYF.

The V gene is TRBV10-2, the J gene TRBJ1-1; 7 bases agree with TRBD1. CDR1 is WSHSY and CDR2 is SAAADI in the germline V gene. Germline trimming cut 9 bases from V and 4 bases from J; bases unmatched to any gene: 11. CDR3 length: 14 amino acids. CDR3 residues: CASNHQGGPTEAFF. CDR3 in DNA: TGCGCCAGTAACCATCAGGGGGGTCCCACTGAAGCTTTCTTT.